This T cell receptor (beta chain) was profiled in a study of cytomegalovirus exposure and HLA in healthy donors. Study results and limitations: Cytomegalovirus-associated status was assigned to more than 150 TCR beta chains.

This CDR3 has 16 amino acids. The junction had 10 bases not matched to a gene; V was cut back by 5 bases and J by 5 bases. Germline CDR1 SGHVS, CDR2 FQNEAQ. This clone has only one observation. The antigen remains unidentified. The PCR used 60 Vbeta and 13 Jbeta primers. The assay was immunoSEQ multiplex PCR, and TCRdb's table has in-frame clones only and misses some. Of approximately 53,000 clones listed, around three quarters are singletons. Sequenced material: PBMCs. V gene TRBV7-8 combines with J gene TRBJ1-2; 11 bases agree with TRBD1. The TCR comes from a young man in good health and CMV-seropositive. CDR3 loop: CASSAVTGTGGYGYTF. The CDR3 DNA is TGTGCCAGCAGCGCGGTAACCGGGACAGGGGGGTATGGCTACACCTTC. Using reference TRBV7-8 and TRBJ1-2 for the parts outside the CDR3, the full variable domain is GAGVSQSPRYKVAKRGQDVALRCDPISGHVSLFWYQQALGQGPEFLTYFQNEAQLDKSGLPSDRFFAERPEGSVSTLKIQRTQQEDSAVYLCASSAVTGTGGYGYTFGSGTRLTVV.